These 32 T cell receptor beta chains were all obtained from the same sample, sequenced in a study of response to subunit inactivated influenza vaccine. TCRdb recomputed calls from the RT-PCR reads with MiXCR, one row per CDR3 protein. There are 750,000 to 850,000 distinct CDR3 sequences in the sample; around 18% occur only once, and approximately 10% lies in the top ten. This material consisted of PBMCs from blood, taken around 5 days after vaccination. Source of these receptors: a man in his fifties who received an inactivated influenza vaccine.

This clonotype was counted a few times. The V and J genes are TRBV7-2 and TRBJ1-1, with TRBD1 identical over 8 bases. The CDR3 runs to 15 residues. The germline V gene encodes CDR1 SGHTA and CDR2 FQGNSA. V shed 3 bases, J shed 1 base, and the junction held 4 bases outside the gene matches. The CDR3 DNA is TGTGCCAGCAGCTTTGGACAGGGCGGGAACACTGAAGCTTTCTTT. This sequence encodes CASSFGQGGNTEAFF.

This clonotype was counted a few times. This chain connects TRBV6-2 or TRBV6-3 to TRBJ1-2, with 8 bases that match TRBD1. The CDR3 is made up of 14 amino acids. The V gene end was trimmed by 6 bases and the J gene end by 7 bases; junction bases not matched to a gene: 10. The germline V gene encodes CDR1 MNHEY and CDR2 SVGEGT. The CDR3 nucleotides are TGTGCCAGCAGAAAGACAGGGGAGAGCTCTGGCTACACCTTC. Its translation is CASRKTGESSGYTF.

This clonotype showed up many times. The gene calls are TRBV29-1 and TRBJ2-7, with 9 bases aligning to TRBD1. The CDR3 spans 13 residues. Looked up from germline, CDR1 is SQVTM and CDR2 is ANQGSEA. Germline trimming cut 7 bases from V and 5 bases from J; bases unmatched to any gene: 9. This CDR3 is CSAMGQGRNEQYF. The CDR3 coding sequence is TGCAGCGCAATGGGACAGGGACGCAACGAGCAGTACTTC.

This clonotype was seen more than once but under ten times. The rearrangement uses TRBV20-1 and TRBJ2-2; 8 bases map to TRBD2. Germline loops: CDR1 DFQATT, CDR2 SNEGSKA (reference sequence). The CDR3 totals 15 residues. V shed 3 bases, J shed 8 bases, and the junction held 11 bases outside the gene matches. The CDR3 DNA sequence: TGCAGTGCTAGTGGCGGGACTAGTAGGCTTGGGGAGCTGTTTTTT. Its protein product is CSASGGTSRLGELFF.

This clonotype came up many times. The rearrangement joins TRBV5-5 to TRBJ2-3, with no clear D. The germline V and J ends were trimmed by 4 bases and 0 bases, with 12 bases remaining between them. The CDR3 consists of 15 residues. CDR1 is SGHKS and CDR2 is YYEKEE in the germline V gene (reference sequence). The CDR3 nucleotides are TGTGCCAGCAGCCAAGGACCATCTAGCACAGATACGCAGTATTTT. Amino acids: CASSQGPSSTDTQYF.

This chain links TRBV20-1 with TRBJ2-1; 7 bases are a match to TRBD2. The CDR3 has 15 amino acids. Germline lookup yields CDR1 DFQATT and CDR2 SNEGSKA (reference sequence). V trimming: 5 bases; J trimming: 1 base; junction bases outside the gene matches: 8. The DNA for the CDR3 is TGCAGTGCTTATAGAGCGGGATCATCCTACAATGAGCAGTTCTTC. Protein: CSAYRAGSSYNEQFF.

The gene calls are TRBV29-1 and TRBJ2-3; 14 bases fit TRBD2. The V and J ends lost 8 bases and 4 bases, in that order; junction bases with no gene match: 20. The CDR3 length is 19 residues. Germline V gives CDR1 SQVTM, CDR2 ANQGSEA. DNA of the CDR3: TGCAGCATTTCTGATTTTGCGGGACTAGCGGGAGTTGGTGCAGATACGCAGTATTTT. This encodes CSISDFAGLAGVGADTQYF.

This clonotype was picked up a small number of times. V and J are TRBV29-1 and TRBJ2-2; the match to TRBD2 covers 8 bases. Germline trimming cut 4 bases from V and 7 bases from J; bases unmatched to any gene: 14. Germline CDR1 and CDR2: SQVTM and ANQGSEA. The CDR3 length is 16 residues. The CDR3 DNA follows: TGCAGCGTTGTTATCTCCCTGTCCGGGGGGGGCGGGGAGCTGTTTTTT. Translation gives CSVVISLSGGGGELFF.

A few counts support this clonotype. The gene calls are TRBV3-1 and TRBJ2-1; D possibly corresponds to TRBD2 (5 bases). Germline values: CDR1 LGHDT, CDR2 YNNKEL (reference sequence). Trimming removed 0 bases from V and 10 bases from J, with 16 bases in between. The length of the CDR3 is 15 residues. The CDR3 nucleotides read TGTGCCAGCAGCCAAGATCCGCCTAGCCGTGGGGAGCAGTTCTTC. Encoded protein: CASSQDPPSRGEQFF.

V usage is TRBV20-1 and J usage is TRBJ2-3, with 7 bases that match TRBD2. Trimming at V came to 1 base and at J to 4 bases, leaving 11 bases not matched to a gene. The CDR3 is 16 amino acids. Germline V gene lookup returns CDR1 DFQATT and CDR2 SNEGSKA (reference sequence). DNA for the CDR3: TGCAGTGCTAGAGCCCCACGGTTACTAGCGTCAGATACGCAGTATTTT. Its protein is CSARAPRLLASDTQYF.

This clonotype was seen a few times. This chain's CDR3 is CSASGQRTMNTEAFF. The DNA for the CDR3 is TGCAGTGCTAGCGGACAGCGTACGATGAACACTGAAGCTTTCTTT. The chain couples TRBV20-1 to TRBJ1-1, with a weak D call TRBD1 (6 bases). The CDR3 length is 15 residues. V was shortened by 3 bases and J by 0 bases, with 14 bases between the two germline ends. Germline lookup yields CDR1 DFQATT and CDR2 SNEGSKA (reference sequence).

CDR3 in amino acids: CSAPQVEGGKLFF. CDR3 nucleotide sequence: TGCAGTGCCCCTCAGGTGGAAGGGGGAAAACTGTTTTTT. The chain carries TRBV20-1 and TRBJ1-4; D perhaps matches TRBD1 (6 bases). With 6 bases removed from V and 10 bases from J, the gap between germline ends came to 18 bases. Germline V gene data show CDR1 as DFQATT and CDR2 as SNEGSKA (reference sequence). The CDR3 totals 13 residues.

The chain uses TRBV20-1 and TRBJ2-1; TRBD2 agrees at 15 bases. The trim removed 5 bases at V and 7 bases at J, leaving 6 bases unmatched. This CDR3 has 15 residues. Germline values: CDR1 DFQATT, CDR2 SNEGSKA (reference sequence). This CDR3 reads CSAALGTSGRNEQFF. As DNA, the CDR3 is TGCAGTGCTGCCCTAGGGACTAGCGGGAGGAATGAGCAGTTCTTC.

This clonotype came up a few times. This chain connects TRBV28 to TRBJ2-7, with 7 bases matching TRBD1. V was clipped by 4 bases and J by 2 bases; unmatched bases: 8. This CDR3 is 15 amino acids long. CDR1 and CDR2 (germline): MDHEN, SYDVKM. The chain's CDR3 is CASSYTRDRAYEQYF. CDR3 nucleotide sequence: TGTGCCAGCAGTTATACCCGGGACAGAGCCTACGAGCAGTACTTC.

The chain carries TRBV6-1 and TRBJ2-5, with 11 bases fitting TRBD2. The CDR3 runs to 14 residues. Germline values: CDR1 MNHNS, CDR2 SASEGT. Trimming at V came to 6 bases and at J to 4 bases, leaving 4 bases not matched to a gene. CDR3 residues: CASRTSGVPETQYF. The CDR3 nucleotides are TGTGCCAGCAGGACTAGCGGGGTCCCAGAGACCCAGTACTTC.

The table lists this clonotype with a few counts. CDR3 DNA: TGTGCCAGCTCACTCCACGGAGAGTGGGCCTACGAGCAGTACTTC. Translated, it gives CASSLHGEWAYEQYF. V and J are TRBV6-1 and TRBJ2-7, with no clear D. The germline V and J ends were trimmed by 8 bases and 2 bases, with 19 bases remaining between them. The CDR3 has 15 residues. Germline CDR1 and CDR2: MNHNS and SASEGT.

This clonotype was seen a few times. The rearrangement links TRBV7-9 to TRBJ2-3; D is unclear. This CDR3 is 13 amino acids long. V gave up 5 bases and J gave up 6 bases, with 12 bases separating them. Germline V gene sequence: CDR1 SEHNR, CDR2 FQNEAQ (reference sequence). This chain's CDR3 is CASSAQAADTQYF. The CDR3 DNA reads TGTGCCAGCAGCGCCCAGGCCGCGGATACGCAGTATTTT.

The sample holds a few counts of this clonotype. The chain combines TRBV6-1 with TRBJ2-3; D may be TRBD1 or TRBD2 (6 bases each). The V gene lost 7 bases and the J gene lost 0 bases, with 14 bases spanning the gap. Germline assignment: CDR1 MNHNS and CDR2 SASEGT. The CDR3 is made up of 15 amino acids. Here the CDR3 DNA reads TGTGCCAGCACCGTGACAGGAGGGAGCACAGATACGCAGTATTTT. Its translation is CASTVTGGSTDTQYF.

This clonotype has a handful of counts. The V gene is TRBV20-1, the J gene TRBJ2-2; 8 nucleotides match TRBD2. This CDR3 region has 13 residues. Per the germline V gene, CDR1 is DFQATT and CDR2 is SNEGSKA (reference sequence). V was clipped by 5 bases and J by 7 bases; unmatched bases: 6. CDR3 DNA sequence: TGCAGTGCTTGGACTAGCCTTGGCGGGGAGCTGTTTTTT. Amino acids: CSAWTSLGGELFF.

The CDR3 nucleotides are TGCAGTGCTAGACTTATAGGGACAGGGGGCGAAGAGACCCAGTACTTC. This gives the protein CSARLIGTGGEETQYF. This chain links TRBV20-1 with TRBJ2-5, with 12 nucleotides matching TRBD1. V was pared by 2 bases and J by 3 bases, with 7 bases of the junction left unmatched. Germline V gene data show CDR1 as DFQATT and CDR2 as SNEGSKA (reference sequence). The CDR3 is made up of 16 amino acids.

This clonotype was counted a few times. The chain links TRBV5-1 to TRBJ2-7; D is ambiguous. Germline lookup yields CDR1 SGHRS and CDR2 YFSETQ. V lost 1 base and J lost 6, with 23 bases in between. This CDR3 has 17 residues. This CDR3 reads CASSLRPTEGRSGEQYF. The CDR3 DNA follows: TGCGCCAGCAGCTTGAGACCGACTGAAGGCCGGAGTGGCGAGCAGTACTTC.

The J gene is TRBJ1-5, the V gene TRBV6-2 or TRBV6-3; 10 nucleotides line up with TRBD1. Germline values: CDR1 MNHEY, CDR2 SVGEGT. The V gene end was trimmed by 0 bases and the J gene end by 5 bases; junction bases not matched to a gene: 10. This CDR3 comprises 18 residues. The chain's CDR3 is CASSYSRRTGGRDQPQHF. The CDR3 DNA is TGTGCCAGCAGTTACTCCCGGCGGACAGGGGGAAGAGATCAGCCCCAGCATTTT.

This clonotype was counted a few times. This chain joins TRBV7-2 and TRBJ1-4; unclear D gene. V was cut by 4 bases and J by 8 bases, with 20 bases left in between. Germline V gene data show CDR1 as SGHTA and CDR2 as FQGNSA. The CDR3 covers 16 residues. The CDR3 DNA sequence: TGTGCCAGCAGCTCCCGTACCCGACGTCCTAGGGAAAAACTGTTTTTT. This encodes CASSSRTRRPREKLFF.

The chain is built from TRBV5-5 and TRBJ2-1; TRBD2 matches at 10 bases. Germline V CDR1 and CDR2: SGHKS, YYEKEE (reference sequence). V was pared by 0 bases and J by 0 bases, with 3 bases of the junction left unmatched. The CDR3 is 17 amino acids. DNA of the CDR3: TGTGCCAGCAGCTTGGGGCTAGCGGGAGTCTCCTACAATGAGCAGTTCTTC. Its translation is CASSLGLAGVSYNEQFF.

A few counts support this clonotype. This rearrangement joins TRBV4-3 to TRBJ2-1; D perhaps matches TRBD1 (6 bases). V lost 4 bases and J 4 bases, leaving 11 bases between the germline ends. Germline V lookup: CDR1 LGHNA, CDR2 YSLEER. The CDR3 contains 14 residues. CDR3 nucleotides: TGCGCCAGCAGCCCCAGGACAGAATACAATGAGCAGTTCTTC. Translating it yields CASSPRTEYNEQFF.

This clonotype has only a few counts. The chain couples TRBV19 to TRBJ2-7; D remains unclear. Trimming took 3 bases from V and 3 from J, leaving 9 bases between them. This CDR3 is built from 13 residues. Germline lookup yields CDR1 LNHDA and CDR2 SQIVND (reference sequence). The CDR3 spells CASSINTFYEQYF. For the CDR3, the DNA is TGTGCCAGTAGTATCAACACCTTCTACGAGCAGTACTTC.

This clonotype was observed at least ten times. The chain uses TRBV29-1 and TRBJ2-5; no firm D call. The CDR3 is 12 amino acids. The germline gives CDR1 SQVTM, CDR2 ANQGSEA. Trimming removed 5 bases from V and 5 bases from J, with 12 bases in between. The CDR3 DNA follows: TGCAGCGTTTTACTGGGATCCGAGACCCAGTACTTC. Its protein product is CSVLLGSETQYF.

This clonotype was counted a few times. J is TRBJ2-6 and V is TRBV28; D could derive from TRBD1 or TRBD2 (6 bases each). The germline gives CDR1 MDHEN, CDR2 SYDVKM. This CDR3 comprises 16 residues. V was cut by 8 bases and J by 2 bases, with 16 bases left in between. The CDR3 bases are TGTGCCAGCCGTCCATTTGGGGGGCCTGGGGCCAACGTCCTGACTTTC. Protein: CASRPFGGPGANVLTF.

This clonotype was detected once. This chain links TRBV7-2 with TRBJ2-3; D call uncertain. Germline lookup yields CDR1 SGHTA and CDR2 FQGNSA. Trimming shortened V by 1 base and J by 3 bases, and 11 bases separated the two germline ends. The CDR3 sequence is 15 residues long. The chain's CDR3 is CASSLGQPQTDTQYF. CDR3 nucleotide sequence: TGTGCCAGCAGCTTAGGGCAGCCACAGACAGATACGCAGTATTTT.

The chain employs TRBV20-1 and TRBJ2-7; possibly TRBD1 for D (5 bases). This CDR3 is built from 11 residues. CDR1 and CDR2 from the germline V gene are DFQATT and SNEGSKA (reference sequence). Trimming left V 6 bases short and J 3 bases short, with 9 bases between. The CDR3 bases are TGCAGTGCCAGCACAGGCTACGAGCAGTACTTC. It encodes CSASTGYEQYF.

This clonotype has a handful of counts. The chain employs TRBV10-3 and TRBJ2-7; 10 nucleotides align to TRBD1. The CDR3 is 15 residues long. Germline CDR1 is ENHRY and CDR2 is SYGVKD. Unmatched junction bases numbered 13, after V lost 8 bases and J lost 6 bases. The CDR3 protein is CAIRFKGQGFSEQYF. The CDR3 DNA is TGTGCCATCCGATTTAAGGGACAGGGGTTCTCCGAGCAGTACTTC.

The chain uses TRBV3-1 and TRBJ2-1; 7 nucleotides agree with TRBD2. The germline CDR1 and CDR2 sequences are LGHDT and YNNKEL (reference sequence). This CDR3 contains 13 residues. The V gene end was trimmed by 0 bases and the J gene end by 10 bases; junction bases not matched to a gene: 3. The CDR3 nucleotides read TGTGCCAGCAGCCAAGAAGGGGAGGGGGAGCAGTTCTTC. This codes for CASSQEGEGEQFF.